This T cell receptor (beta chain) was captured in a study of blood T cell repertoires in COVID-19. About the research overall: COVID-19 samples from acute and convalescent phases originated in the United States, Italy and Spain. T cells, B-cell-depleted T cells, or PBMCs supplied cDNA or gDNA.

Sequencing was performed with immunoSEQ multiplex PCR; in TCRdb, only in-frame clones are kept and a portion is missing. The table lists over 55,000 clones, about 80% of them singletons. In germline, CDR1 is MGHRA, CDR2 YSYEKL. This CDR3 region has 17 residues. V was pared by 0 bases and J by 9 bases, with 6 bases of the junction left unmatched. The sequenced sample consisted of peripheral blood. The chain links TRBV4-1 to TRBJ2-1; TRBD2 matches 15 bases. The receptor's source is a woman of 80 years or more with acute or convalescent COVID-19. This CDR3 is CASSQDGAGLAGGEQFF. Written as DNA, the CDR3 is TGCGCCAGCAGCCAAGATGGCGCGGGACTAGCGGGAGGTGAGCAGTTCTTC.